This is a list of T cell receptor beta chains from one sample in a study of blood T cells in healthy people across ages. TCRdb re-called the 5' RACE reads with MiXCR, one entry per CDR3 protein. Among about 810,000 distinct CDR3 sequences, 36% were seen once, and the ten largest hold over 10%. The sequencing sample was made of blood. The receptors were gathered from a young man in good health. Both conserved end residues are part of each CDR3. Each record gives: J gene, V gene, clone size, D gene, CDR3 protein, CDR3 DNA. D genes are given only for firm matches. Rows may omit the clone size; those that give it use once, few, many or a size class.

>TRBJ1-1|TRBV7-2|-|-
CASSSWFKTEAFF
TGTGCCAGCAGCTCCTGGTTCAAAACTGAAGCTTTCTTT
>TRBJ2-5|TRBV6-1|-|-
CASSEDEVEETQYF
TGTGCCAGCAGTGAAGACGAGGTCGAGGAGACCCAGTACTTC
>TRBJ2-7|TRBV10-3|-|TRBD1
CAISPTGTGSSYEQYF
TGTGCCATCAGTCCTACCGGGACAGGGAGCTCCTACGAGCAGTACTTC
>TRBJ2-3|TRBV9|many|-
CASSVPADTQYF
TGTGCCAGCAGCGTACCCGCGGATACGCAGTATTTT
>TRBJ2-1|TRBV7-2|many|-
CASSLPLTGRNEQFF
TGTGCCAGCAGCCTACCGTTGACGGGGAGAAATGAGCAGTTCTTC
>TRBJ2-2|TRBV29-1|few|-
CSFRRGNGELFF
TGCAGCTTCAGGCGGGGCAACGGGGAGCTGTTTTTT
>TRBJ2-7|TRBV7-2|-|TRBD1
CTSSSQGGGEAYEQYF
TGTACCAGCAGCTCACAGGGGGGCGGGGAAGCCTACGAGCAGTACTTC
>TRBJ1-2|TRBV3-1|-|-
CASSSGRVYGNTF
TGTGCCAGCAGCTCCGGACGGGTCTATGGCAACACCTTC
>TRBJ2-1|TRBV6-5|-|-
CASSWAAEPYNEQFF
TGTGCCAGCAGTTGGGCAGCGGAACCCTACAATGAGCAGTTCTTC
>TRBJ2-5|TRBV7-9|few|-
CASSFENNEQYF
TGTGCCAGCAGCTTTGAGAACAATGAGCAGTACTTC
>TRBJ2-5|TRBV5-1|-|TRBD1
CASSGLTGGVGETQYF
TGCGCCAGCAGCGGATTAACAGGGGGTGTTGGTGAGACCCAGTACTTC
>TRBJ1-4|TRBV27|-|-
CASSLAGGLSTNEKLFF
TGTGCCAGCAGTTTAGCCGGCGGACTATCAACTAATGAAAAACTGTTTTTT
>TRBJ1-1|TRBV29-1|-|-
CSVDERGGTEAFF
TGCAGCGTTGACGAGCGGGGTGGCACTGAAGCTTTCTTT
>TRBJ2-1|TRBV27|few|TRBD2
CASSPQTGTSGETKDEQFF
TGTGCCAGCAGTCCCCAAACCGGGACTAGCGGGGAAACTAAGGATGAGCAGTTCTTC
>TRBJ1-6|TRBV20-1|-|-
CSARSSRQGTTSSPLHF
TGCAGTGCTAGATCCTCTCGGCAGGGCACGACTTCATCACCCCTCCACTTT
>TRBJ2-3|TRBV15|-|-
CATSRGRLSSTDTQYF
TGTGCCACCAGCAGAGGAAGACTATCTAGCACAGATACGCAGTATTTT
>TRBJ1-2|TRBV9|-|-
CASSVAGDHDGYTF
TGTGCCAGCAGCGTAGCTGGGGATCACGACGGCTACACCTTC
>TRBJ1-2|TRBV6-5|-|TRBD1
CASSSSTGYYGYTF
TGTGCCAGCAGTTCCTCGACAGGGTACTATGGCTACACCTTC
>TRBJ1-2|TRBV7-9|-|-
CASSSEGQTYGYTF
TGTGCCAGCAGCTCGGAGGGACAAACCTATGGCTACACCTTC